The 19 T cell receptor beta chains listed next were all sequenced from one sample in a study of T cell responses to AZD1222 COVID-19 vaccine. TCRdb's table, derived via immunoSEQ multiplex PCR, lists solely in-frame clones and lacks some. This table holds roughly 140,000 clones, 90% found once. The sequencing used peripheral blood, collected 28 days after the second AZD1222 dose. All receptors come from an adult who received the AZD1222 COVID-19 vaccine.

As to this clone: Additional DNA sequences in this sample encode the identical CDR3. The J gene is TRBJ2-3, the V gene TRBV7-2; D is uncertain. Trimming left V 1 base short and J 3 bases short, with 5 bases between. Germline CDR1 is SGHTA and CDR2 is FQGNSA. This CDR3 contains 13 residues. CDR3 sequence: CASSLGVTDTQYF. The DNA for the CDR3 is TGTGCCAGCAGCTTAGGCGTAACAGATACGCAGTATTTT.

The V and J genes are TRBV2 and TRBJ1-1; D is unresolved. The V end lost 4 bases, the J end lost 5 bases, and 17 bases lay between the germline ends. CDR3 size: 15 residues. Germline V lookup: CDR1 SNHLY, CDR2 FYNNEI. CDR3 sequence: CASSAPMVTRTEAFF. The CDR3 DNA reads TGTGCCAGCAGTGCCCCGATGGTGACACGGACTGAAGCTTTCTTT.

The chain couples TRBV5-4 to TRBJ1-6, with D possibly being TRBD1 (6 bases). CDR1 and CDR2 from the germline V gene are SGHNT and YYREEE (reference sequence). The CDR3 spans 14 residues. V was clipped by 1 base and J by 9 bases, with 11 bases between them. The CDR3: CASSLTGSISPLHF. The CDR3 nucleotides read TGTGCCAGCAGCTTGACAGGGAGTATTTCACCCCTCCACTTT.

The CDR3 sequence: CASSSAGRVGNTIYF. The DNA of the CDR3 is TGTGCCAGCAGTTCTGCGGGACGCGTCGGAAACACCATATATTTT. The chain has TRBV27 and TRBJ1-3; the D gene is possibly TRBD1 (5 bases). Germline V gene data show CDR1 as MNHEY and CDR2 as SMNVEV (reference sequence). V was shortened by 4 bases and J by 4 bases, with 14 bases between the two germline ends. The CDR3 totals 15 residues.

The CDR3 coding sequence is TGTGCCAGCTCACCATTGGGGGGCCCCTACGAGCAGTACTTC. Encoded protein: CASSPLGGPYEQYF. J is TRBJ2-7 and V is TRBV18; D assignment may be TRBD1 or TRBD2 (6 bases each). Germline V gene lookup returns CDR1 KGHSH and CDR2 LQKENI. The CDR3 spans 14 residues. V lost 2 bases and J 2 bases, leaving 10 bases between the germline ends. Full variable domain (rest looked up from reference TRBV18 and TRBJ2-7): NAGVMQNPRHLVRRRGQEARLRCSPMKGHSHVYWYRQLPEEGLKFMVYLQKENIIDESGMPKERFSAEFPKEGPSILRIQQVVRGDSAAYFCASSPLGGPYEQYFGPGTRLTVT.

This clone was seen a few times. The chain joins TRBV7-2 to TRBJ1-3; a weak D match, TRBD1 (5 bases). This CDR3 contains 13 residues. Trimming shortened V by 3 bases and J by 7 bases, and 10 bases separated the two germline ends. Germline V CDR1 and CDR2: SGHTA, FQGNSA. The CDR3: CASSFGGRNTIYF. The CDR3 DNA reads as TGTGCCAGCAGCTTCGGGGGTAGGAACACCATATATTTT.

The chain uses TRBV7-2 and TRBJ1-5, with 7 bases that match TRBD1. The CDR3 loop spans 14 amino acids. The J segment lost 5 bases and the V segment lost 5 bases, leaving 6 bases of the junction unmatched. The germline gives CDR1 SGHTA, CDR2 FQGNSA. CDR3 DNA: TGTGCCAGCAGCCCCAGGGGGATCCATCAGCCCCAGCATTTT. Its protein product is CASSPRGIHQPQHF.

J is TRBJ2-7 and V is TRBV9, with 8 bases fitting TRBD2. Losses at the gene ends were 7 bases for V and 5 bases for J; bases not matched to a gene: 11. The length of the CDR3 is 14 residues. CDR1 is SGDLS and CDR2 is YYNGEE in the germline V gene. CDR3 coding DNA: TGTGCCAGCGCCTACCGGGGGGGCGGGGACGAGCAGTACTTC. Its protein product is CASAYRGGGDEQYF.

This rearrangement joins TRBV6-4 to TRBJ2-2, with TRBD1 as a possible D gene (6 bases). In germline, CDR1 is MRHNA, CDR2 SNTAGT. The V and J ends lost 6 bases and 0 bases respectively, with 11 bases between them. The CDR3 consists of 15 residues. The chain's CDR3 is CASRRTAANTGELFF. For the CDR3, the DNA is TGTGCCAGCAGACGGACAGCCGCGAACACCGGGGAGCTGTTTTTT.

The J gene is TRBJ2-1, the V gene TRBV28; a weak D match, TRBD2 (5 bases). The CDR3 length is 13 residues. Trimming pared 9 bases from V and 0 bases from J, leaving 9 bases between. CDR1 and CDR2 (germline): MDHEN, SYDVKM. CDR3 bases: TGTGCCAGTGAGACTATCTCCTACAATGAGCAGTTCTTC. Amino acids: CASETISYNEQFF.

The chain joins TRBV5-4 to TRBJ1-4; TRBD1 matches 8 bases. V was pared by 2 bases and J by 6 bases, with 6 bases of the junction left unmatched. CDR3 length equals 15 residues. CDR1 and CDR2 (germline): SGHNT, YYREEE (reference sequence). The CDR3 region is CASSFRQGSDEKLFF. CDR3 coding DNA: TGTGCCAGCAGCTTCCGACAGGGGTCGGATGAAAAACTGTTTTTT.

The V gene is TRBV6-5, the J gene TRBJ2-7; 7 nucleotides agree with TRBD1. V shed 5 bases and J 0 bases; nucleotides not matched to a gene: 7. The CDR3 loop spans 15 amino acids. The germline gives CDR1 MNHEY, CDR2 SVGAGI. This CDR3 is CASSPPWDSSYEQYF. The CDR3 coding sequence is TGTGCCAGCAGTCCCCCATGGGACAGCTCCTACGAGCAGTACTTC.

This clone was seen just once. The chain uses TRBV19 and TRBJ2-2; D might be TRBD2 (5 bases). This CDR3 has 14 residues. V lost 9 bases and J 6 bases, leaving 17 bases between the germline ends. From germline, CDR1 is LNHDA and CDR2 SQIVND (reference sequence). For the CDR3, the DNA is TGTGCCAGCTTGGGATCGAGGGAATCCGGGGAGCTGTTTTTT. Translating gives CASLGSRESGELFF.

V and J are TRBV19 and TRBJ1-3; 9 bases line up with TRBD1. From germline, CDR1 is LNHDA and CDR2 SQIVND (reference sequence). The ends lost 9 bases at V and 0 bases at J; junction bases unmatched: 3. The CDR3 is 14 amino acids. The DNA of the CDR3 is TGTGCCAGCTGGGACAGGGTCTCTGGAAACACCATATATTTT. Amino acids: CASWDRVSGNTIYF. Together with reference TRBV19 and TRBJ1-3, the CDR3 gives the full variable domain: DGGITQSPKYLFRKEGQNVTLSCEQNLNHDAMYWYRQDPGQGLRLIYYSQIVNDFQKGDIAEGYSVSREKKESFPLTVTSAQKNPTAFYLCASWDRVSGNTIYFGEGSWLTVV.

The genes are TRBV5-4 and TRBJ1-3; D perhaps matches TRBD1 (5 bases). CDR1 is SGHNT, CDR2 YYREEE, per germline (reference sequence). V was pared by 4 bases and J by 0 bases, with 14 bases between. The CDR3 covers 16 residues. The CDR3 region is CASSHLDNFSGNTIYF. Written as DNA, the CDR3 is TGTGCCAGCAGCCATCTGGACAACTTCTCTGGAAACACCATATATTTT.

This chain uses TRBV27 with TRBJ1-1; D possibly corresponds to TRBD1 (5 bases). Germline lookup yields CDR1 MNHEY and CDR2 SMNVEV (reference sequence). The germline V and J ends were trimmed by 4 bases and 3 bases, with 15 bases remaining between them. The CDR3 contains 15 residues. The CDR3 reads CASSWAGRRDTEAFF. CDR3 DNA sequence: TGTGCCAGCAGTTGGGCAGGGAGGAGGGACACTGAAGCTTTCTTT.

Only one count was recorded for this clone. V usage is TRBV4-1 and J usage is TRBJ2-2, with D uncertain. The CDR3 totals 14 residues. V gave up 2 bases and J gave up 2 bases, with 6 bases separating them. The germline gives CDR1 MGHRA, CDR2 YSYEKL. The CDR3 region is CASSQQDNTGELFF. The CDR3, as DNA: TGCGCCAGCAGCCAACAGGACAACACCGGGGAGCTGTTTTTT.

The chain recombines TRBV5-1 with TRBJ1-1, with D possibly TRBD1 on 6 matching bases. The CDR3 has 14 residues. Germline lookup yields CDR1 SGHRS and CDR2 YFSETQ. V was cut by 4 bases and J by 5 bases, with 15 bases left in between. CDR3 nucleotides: TGCGCCAGCAGCCAGAGGGGGTGGCGTACTGAAGCTTTCTTT. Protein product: CASSQRGWRTEAFF.

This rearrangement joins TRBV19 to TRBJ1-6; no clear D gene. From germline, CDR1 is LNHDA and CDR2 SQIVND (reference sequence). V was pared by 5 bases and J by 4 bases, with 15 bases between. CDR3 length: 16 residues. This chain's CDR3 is CASSLDAGPYNSPLHF. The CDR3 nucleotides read TGTGCCAGTAGTTTGGATGCGGGTCCGTATAATTCACCCCTCCACTTT. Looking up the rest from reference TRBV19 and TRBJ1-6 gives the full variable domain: DGGITQSPKYLFRKEGQNVTLSCEQNLNHDAMYWYRQDPGQGLRLIYYSQIVNDFQKGDIAEGYSVSREKKESFPLTVTSAQKNPTAFYLCASSLDAGPYNSPLHFGNGTRLTVT.